The 26 T cell receptor beta chains reported below all come from one sample, sequenced in a study of graft-versus-host responses after intestinal transplantation. These TCRs' antigens remain unknown. The protocol was immunoSEQ multiplex PCR, while the TCRdb copy is restricted to in-frame clones and leaves out a portion. The sample includes roughly 90,000 clones, 88% of them seen just once. Sequencing was performed on unstimulated CD4+ T cells sorted from spleen or lymph node cells, taken before transplant. The receptors originated from a human donor who was the organ donor for an intestinal transplant.

The J gene is TRBJ2-7, the V gene TRBV6-5, with 8 bases matching TRBD1. J gave up 6 bases and V 8 bases, and 9 bases lay outside the gene matches. Germline V CDR1 and CDR2: MNHEY, SVGAGI. CDR3 length: 13 residues. The CDR3 loop reads CASGYQGAGEQYF. CDR3 bases: TGTGCCAGCGGGTATCAGGGGGCGGGCGAGCAGTACTTC.

J is TRBJ1-3 and V is TRBV2; TRBD1 is a possible D gene (6 bases). Germline CDR1 and CDR2: SNHLY and FYNNEI. This CDR3 contains 16 residues. Trimming cost V 6 bases and J 2 bases, with 17 bases left between them. The CDR3, as DNA: TGTGCCAGCAGCCAAAGAGGGGGTTCAACTGGAAACACCATATATTTT. It yields the protein CASSQRGGSTGNTIYF. Supplemented by reference TRBV2 and TRBJ1-3, the full variable domain reads EPEVTQTPSHQVTQMGQEVILRCVPISNHLYFYWYRQILGQKVEFLVSFYNNEISEKSEIFDDQFSVERPDGSNFTLKIRSTKLEDSAMYFCASSQRGGSTGNTIYFGEGSWLTVV.

The V call is TRBV2, the J call TRBJ2-3; maybe TRBD2 (6 bases). Trimming stripped 10 bases from V and 2 bases from J, with 16 bases between. The CDR3 contains 14 residues. Germline-derived CDR1 and CDR2 are SNHLY and FYNNEI. The CDR3 DNA sequence: TGTGCCAACCTACGGGACTCTCCCACAGATACGCAGTATTTT. Residues: CANLRDSPTDTQYF.

This chain joins TRBV7-9 and TRBJ1-1, with TRBD1 as a possible D gene (6 bases). Per germline, CDR1 SEHNR and CDR2 FQNEAQ (reference sequence). The CDR3 sequence is 16 residues long. Deletions cut 5 bases from V and 4 bases from J, with 20 bases between. The CDR3 reads CASSHLRGGWVTEAFF. The CDR3, as DNA: TGTGCCAGCAGCCATTTAAGGGGGGGCTGGGTCACTGAAGCTTTCTTT.

The rearrangement uses TRBV7-2 and TRBJ2-3, with a tentative D call TRBD1 (6 bases). Trimming shortened V by 4 bases and J by 9 bases, and 14 bases separated the two germline ends. This CDR3 has 13 residues. CDR1 SGHTA and CDR2 FQGNSA come from the germline V gene. For the CDR3, the DNA is TGTGCCAGCAGCTCTCGGACAGAGACCACGCAGTATTTT. It yields the protein CASSSRTETTQYF.

V is TRBV11-3 and J is TRBJ2-5; 8 bases line up with TRBD2. The CDR3 runs to 14 residues. The germline CDR1 and CDR2 sequences are SGHNT and YENEEA. V lost 4 bases and J lost 4; bases outside the gene matches: 5. The CDR3: CASSSKRGRETQYF. In nucleotides, the CDR3 is TGTGCCAGCAGCTCAAAGCGGGGGAGAGAGACCCAGTACTTC.

This clone appeared a single time. This chain connects TRBV7-8 to TRBJ2-7; unclear D gene. The CDR3 sequence is 13 residues long. The germline V gene has CDR1 SGHVS and CDR2 FQNEAQ. Trimming stripped 2 bases from V and 2 bases from J, with 7 bases between. CDR3 in DNA: TGTGCCAGCAGCTTAACTACGGCCTACGAGCAGTACTTC. Its translation is CASSLTTAYEQYF.

The V gene is TRBV5-4, the J gene TRBJ2-3; TRBD1 agrees at 10 bases. The junction had 7 bases not matched to a gene; V was cut back by 8 bases and J by 4 bases. The CDR3 extends over 14 amino acids. CDR1 and CDR2 from the germline V gene are SGHNT and YYREEE (reference sequence). The CDR3 region is CASTTDRGADTQYF. DNA for the CDR3: TGTGCCAGTACGACGGACAGGGGGGCAGATACGCAGTATTTT.

J is TRBJ1-2 and V is TRBV28, with 8 bases identical to TRBD1. The CDR3 consists of 16 residues. After removal of 2 bases from V and 3 bases from J, the junction contained 8 bases not matched to a gene. The germline V gene has CDR1 MDHEN and CDR2 SYDVKM. The CDR3: CASSLLQGARDYGYTF. Here the CDR3 DNA reads TGTGCCAGCAGTTTACTCCAGGGGGCGCGGGACTATGGCTACACCTTC.

The chain employs TRBV7-2 and TRBJ2-5; the D is unclear. The J call may be in error: the DNA end matches TRBJ2-7 better. Germline values: CDR1 SGHTA, CDR2 FQGNSA. The CDR3 runs 15 residues. CDR3 in DNA: TGTGCCAGCAGCTTAGGATCGCCGAGCTCCTACGAGCAGTACTTC. This sequence encodes CASSLGSPSSYEQYF.

V and J are TRBV7-2 and TRBJ1-2; D call uncertain. The germline gives CDR1 SGHTA, CDR2 FQGNSA. V gave up 1 base and J gave up 4 bases, with 10 bases separating them. The CDR3 is made up of 14 amino acids. The CDR3 DNA follows: TGTGCCAGCAGCTTAGAGCCAGGACTCTATGGCTACACCTTC. Residues: CASSLEPGLYGYTF.

The chain's CDR3 is CASSLTPSGGAETQYF. CDR3 sequence (DNA): TGCGCCAGCAGCTTGACTCCCTCCGGGGGGGCGGAGACCCAGTACTTC. V usage is TRBV5-1 and J usage is TRBJ2-5, with 8 bases that match TRBD2. Trimming took 1 base from V and 5 from J; bases not matched to a gene: 10. The CDR3 contains 16 residues. Germline V gives CDR1 SGHRS, CDR2 YFSETQ.

The rearrangement uses TRBV5-5 and TRBJ2-1; D is perhaps TRBD1 (6 bases). V dropped 4 bases and J dropped 4 bases, with 21 bases sitting between them. The V gene's germline CDR1 is SGHKS and CDR2 YYEKEE (reference sequence). This CDR3 comprises 17 residues. The DNA for the CDR3 is TGTGCCAGCAGCCCGCAGACAGGTAGCTTGGCTTACAATGAGCAGTTCTTC. Its protein product is CASSPQTGSLAYNEQFF.

This chain links TRBV4-1 with TRBJ2-1; 10 nucleotides line up with TRBD2. J gave up 1 base and V 2 bases, and 2 bases lay outside the gene matches. The CDR3 is 16 residues long. Germline CDR1 MGHRA, CDR2 YSYEKL. The CDR3, as DNA: TGCGCCAGCAGCCAACGGACTAGCGGTTCCTACAATGAGCAGTTCTTC. Protein sequence: CASSQRTSGSYNEQFF.

The chain uses TRBV30 and TRBJ2-4; D perhaps matches TRBD2 (5 bases). The germline gives CDR1 GTSNPN, CDR2 SVGIG (reference sequence). CDR3 length: 14 residues. V was trimmed by 3 bases and J by 1 base, leaving 10 bases between them. CDR3 amino acids: CAWRLAGAKNIQYF. CDR3 in DNA: TGTGCCTGGAGGCTGGCGGGTGCCAAAAACATTCAGTACTTC.

The chain recombines TRBV30 with TRBJ2-3; 10 nucleotides match TRBD2. This CDR3 spans 16 amino acids. CDR1 and CDR2 (germline): GTSNPN, SVGIG (reference sequence). With V trimmed by 1 base and J by 4 bases, 8 bases remained unmatched. The DNA of the CDR3 is TGTGCCTGGAGTGGACAGCTAGCGGGGGTGTCAGATACGCAGTATTTT. As protein: CAWSGQLAGVSDTQYF.

About this clone: At one boundary the junction diverges from the germline segment, which might be a read error. CDR3: CASSPSRREREQYF. As DNA, the CDR3 is TGTGCTAGCAGCCCGTCGCGGCGGGAACGGGAGCAGTACTTC. This chain links TRBV7-7 with TRBJ2-7; TRBD2 might be the D (6 bases). CDR3 length equals 14 residues. Germline CDR1 and CDR2: SSHAT and FNYEAQ (reference sequence).

The V call is TRBV5-1, the J call TRBJ1-2; D gene uncertain. V lost 0 bases, J lost 4 bases, and 13 bases lay in between. Per the germline V gene, CDR1 is SGHRS and CDR2 is YFSETQ. The CDR3 sequence is 15 residues long. For the CDR3, the DNA is TGCGCCAGCAGCTTGGGTTCGGGGAGCATCTATGGCTACACCTTC. Protein: CASSLGSGSIYGYTF.

The V call is TRBV18, the J call TRBJ1-2; D is perhaps TRBD1 (5 bases). Trimming stripped 4 bases from V and 0 bases from J, with 12 bases between. CDR3 size: 15 residues. Germline V gene sequence: CDR1 KGHSH, CDR2 LQKENI. The CDR3 DNA follows: TGTGCCAGCTCACTCGGGGGTTCGGCTAACTATGGCTACACCTTC. This sequence encodes CASSLGGSANYGYTF.

V gene TRBV6-5 combines with J gene TRBJ1-2; a possible D gene is TRBD1 (6 bases). Per germline, CDR1 MNHEY and CDR2 SVGAGI. The germline V and J ends were trimmed by 6 bases and 8 bases, with 22 bases remaining between them. The CDR3 length is 15 residues. The CDR3 nucleotides are TGTGCCAGCAGCCCTTTTGGGCAGGGGATTGGCGGCTACACCTTC. Encoded protein: CASSPFGQGIGGYTF.

The rearrangement joins TRBV7-9 to TRBJ2-3, with D unclear. The CDR3 runs 11 residues. V lost 2 bases and J lost 6, with 3 bases in between. Germline values: CDR1 SEHNR, CDR2 FQNEAQ (reference sequence). CDR3 sequence reads: CASSLSDTQYF. The DNA for the CDR3 is TGTGCCAGCAGCTTAAGCGATACGCAGTATTTT.

The CDR3 DNA follows: TGTGCCAGCAGCTTCACCGGGACAGCCAACACTGAAGCTTTCTTT. Its translation is CASSFTGTANTEAFF. The chain links TRBV7-2 to TRBJ1-1; 7 bases fit TRBD1. Germline V lookup: CDR1 SGHTA, CDR2 FQGNSA. The CDR3 consists of 15 residues. J lost 2 bases, V lost 3 bases, and 6 bases had no gene match.

The genes are TRBV4-1 and TRBJ2-3; tentatively, D is TRBD1 (7 bases). V was clipped by 1 base and J by 6 bases, with 20 bases between them. Germline V lookup: CDR1 MGHRA, CDR2 YSYEKL. The CDR3 runs 17 residues. The CDR3 coding sequence is TGCGCCAGCAGCCAAGTTACCAGGGGGGATGTAAGGGATACGCAGTATTTT. Protein product: CASSQVTRGDVRDTQYF.

The CDR3 region has the DNA TGCAGCGTTCGCGGACTAGCGGGGAGGACCGGGGAGCTGTTTTTT. This encodes CSVRGLAGRTGELFF. The J gene is TRBJ2-2, the V gene TRBV29-1, with 12 nucleotides matching TRBD2. The J segment lost 5 bases and the V segment lost 5 bases, leaving 6 bases of the junction unmatched. This CDR3 contains 15 residues. CDR1 SQVTM and CDR2 ANQGSEA come from the germline V gene.

The chain uses TRBV7-2 and TRBJ2-5; 7 bases map to TRBD2. V lost 6 bases to trimming and J lost 5 bases; unmatched junction nucleotides: 9. The CDR3 consists of 14 residues. CDR1 SGHTA and CDR2 FQGNSA come from the germline V gene. This CDR3 is CASRFWGREETQYF. The DNA for the CDR3 is TGTGCCAGCAGGTTTTGGGGGAGGGAGGAGACCCAGTACTTC.

The J gene is TRBJ1-2, the V gene TRBV9; TRBD1 aligns across 9 bases. The germline CDR1 and CDR2 sequences are SGDLS and YYNGEE. V shed 4 bases and J 7 bases; nucleotides not matched to a gene: 8. The CDR3 runs 14 residues. CDR3 region: CASSQGGQGGGYTF. Written as DNA, the CDR3 is TGTGCCAGCAGCCAGGGGGGACAGGGCGGTGGCTACACCTTC.